This TCR beta chain came from a study of T cell responses to AZD1222 COVID-19 vaccine. To note about this clone: Antigen unknown.

The ends lost 6 bases at V and 5 bases at J; junction bases unmatched: 7. The germline CDR1 and CDR2 sequences are ENHRY and SYGVKD. This CDR3 has 17 residues. Here immunoSEQ multiplex PCR was the method, and the copy in TCRdb shows in-frame clones only, minus some. The top ten clones hold 1.3% of a sample with around 150,000 clones, under 95% of them seen once. The study's findings and limits: A reported finding is that nearly half of spike-specific TCRs target unmutated variant regions.

The TCR was taken from an adult who received the AZD1222 COVID-19 vaccine. This specimen was peripheral blood, taken 28 days after the second AZD1222 dose. The rearrangement uses TRBV10-3 and TRBJ2-1; 16 bases agree with TRBD2. The CDR3 DNA reads TGTGCCATCAGCCCAAGGGGACTAGCGGGAGGGAACAATGAGCAGTTCTTC. It codes for CAISPRGLAGGNNEQFF.